This TCR beta chain stems from a study of blood T cell repertoires in COVID-19. How the authors handled the data: Reference gene primer amplification yielded estimated nucleated cell counts. Only in-frame clones appear in the TCRdb table, and some are missing; sequencing was by immunoSEQ multiplex PCR. V, J and clone size reflect that table, while D and trimming were determined from the DNA. In the table there are about 100,000 clones, 90% of which are singletons. Trimming stripped 1 base from V and 2 bases from J, with 9 bases between. CDR1 MGHRA and CDR2 YSYEKL come from the germline V gene. The CDR3 is made up of 15 amino acids.

Sequencing input: peripheral blood. The chain recombines TRBV4-1 with TRBJ2-1; D may be TRBD2 (5 bases). This clonotype was obtained from a man aged 50-60 years with acute or convalescent COVID-19. The CDR3 region has the DNA TGCGCCAGCAGCCAAGGCGGGTTCGCCTACAATGAGCAGTTCTTC. It translates to CASSQGGFAYNEQFF.